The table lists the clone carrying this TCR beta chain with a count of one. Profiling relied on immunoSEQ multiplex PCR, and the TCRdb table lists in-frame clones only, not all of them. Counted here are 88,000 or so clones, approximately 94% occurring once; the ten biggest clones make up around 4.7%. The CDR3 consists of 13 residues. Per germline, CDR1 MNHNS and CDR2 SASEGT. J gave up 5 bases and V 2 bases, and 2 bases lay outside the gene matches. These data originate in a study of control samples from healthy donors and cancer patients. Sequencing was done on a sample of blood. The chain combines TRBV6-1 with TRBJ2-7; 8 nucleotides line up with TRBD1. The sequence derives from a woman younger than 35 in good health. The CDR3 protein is CASSEQGADEQYF. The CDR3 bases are TGTGCCAGCAGTGAACAGGGGGCAGACGAGCAGTACTTC.